One and the same sample provided the 20 T cell receptor beta chains below, sequenced in a study of shared clonotypes between healthy human individuals. The protocol was immunoSEQ multiplex PCR, while the TCRdb copy is restricted to in-frame clones and leaves out a portion. This sample has about 820,000 clones, with over 90% found just once. CD8 cells classed as naive were CD45RO-negative and positively selected for CCR7, excluding terminally differentiated effector memory CD45RA+ cells. Sequenced material: naive CD8+ T cells sorted from blood. The receptor set was obtained from a man aged 30-40 years in good health.

The chain employs TRBV5-1 and TRBJ2-7; D gene uncertain. The CDR3 is made up of 15 amino acids. CDR1 and CDR2 (germline): SGHRS, YFSETQ. V was clipped by 0 bases and J by 7 bases, with 17 bases between them. The CDR3, as DNA: TGCGCCAGCAGCTTGGGGTTCGGTACGTCCTCGGAGCAGTACTTC. Translated: CASSLGFGTSSEQYF. Full variable domain (outside the CDR3, taken from reference TRBV5-1 and TRBJ2-7): KAGVTQTPRYLIKTRGQQVTLSCSPISGHRSVSWYQQTPGQGLQFLFEYFSETQRNKGNFPGRFSGRQFSNSRSEMNVSTLELGDSALYLCASSLGFGTSSEQYFGPGTRLTVT.

The rearrangement uses TRBV13 and TRBJ2-5; 8 positions match TRBD1. Germline V lookup: CDR1 PRHDT, CDR2 FYEKMQ (reference sequence). CDR3 size: 12 residues. V shed 8 bases and J 7 bases; nucleotides not matched to a gene: 6. CDR3 protein: CASARGPGTQYF. DNA for the CDR3: TGTGCCAGCGCCAGGGGGCCTGGGACCCAGTACTTC. Full variable domain (outside the CDR3, taken from reference TRBV13 and TRBJ2-5): AAGVIQSPRHLIKEKRETATLKCYPIPRHDTVYWYQQGPGQDPQFLISFYEKMQSDKGSIPDRFSAQQFSDYHSELNMSSLELGDSALYFCASARGPGTQYFGPGTRLLVL.

This clone was seen a single time. V usage is TRBV27 and J usage is TRBJ2-2; D is perhaps TRBD1 or TRBD2 (5 bases each). Germline loops: CDR1 MNHEY, CDR2 SMNVEV (reference sequence). V lost 4 bases and J 7 bases, leaving 16 bases between the germline ends. The CDR3 is made up of 15 amino acids. CDR3 loop: CASSWGSKIGGELFF. As DNA, the CDR3 is TGTGCCAGCAGTTGGGGGAGTAAGATTGGCGGGGAGCTGTTTTTT.

The chain uses TRBV5-4 and TRBJ2-7; D gene uncertain. The V and J ends lost 2 bases and 1 base respectively, with 7 bases between them. The germline gives CDR1 SGHNT, CDR2 YYREEE (reference sequence). The CDR3 has 13 amino acids. CDR3 bases: TGTGCCAGCAGCTTTGGTCAGTCCTACGAGCAGTACTTC. Translated: CASSFGQSYEQYF. The variable domain in full, with the rest retrieved from reference TRBV5-4 and TRBJ2-7, is ETGVTQSPTHLIKTRGQQVTLRCSSQSGHNTVSWYQQALGQGPQFIFQYYREEENGRGNFPPRFSGLQFPNYSSELNVNALELDDSALYLCASSFGQSYEQYFGPGTRLTVT.

The gene calls are TRBV28 and TRBJ2-1, with a tentative D call TRBD2 (6 bases). The CDR3 is made up of 14 amino acids. V lost 3 bases, J lost 6 bases, and 12 bases lay in between. Germline loops: CDR1 MDHEN, CDR2 SYDVKM. CDR3 bases: TGTGCCAGCAGTTTTCTGGCGGGAATCAATGAGCAGTTCTTC. Encoded protein: CASSFLAGINEQFF.

This chain connects TRBV29-1 to TRBJ2-1; D is perhaps TRBD1 or TRBD2 (6 bases each). This CDR3 is 12 amino acids long. V was shortened by 7 bases and J by 9 bases, with 16 bases between the two germline ends. In germline, CDR1 is SQVTM, CDR2 ANQGSEA. CDR3 in amino acids: CSEGGGQSEQFF. The CDR3 DNA follows: TGCAGCGAAGGGGGAGGACAGAGTGAGCAGTTCTTC.

The chain combines TRBV15 with TRBJ2-7, with D uncertain. This CDR3 spans 14 amino acids. Germline CDR1 reads LNHNV; CDR2 reads YYDKDF (reference sequence). The V gene lost 3 bases and the J gene lost 1 base, with 10 bases spanning the gap. The CDR3 nucleotides read TGTGCCACCAGCAGCCCCGGCACATCCTACGAGCAGTACTTC. This gives the protein CATSSPGTSYEQYF.

The chain recombines TRBV6-6 with TRBJ1-1; D call uncertain. This CDR3 spans 13 amino acids. V lost 6 bases and J 10 bases, leaving 18 bases between the germline ends. Germline assignment: CDR1 MNHNY and CDR2 SVGAGI (reference sequence). CDR3 in DNA: TGTGCCAGCAGGGACGGACGGCCCATGGTAGCTTTCTTT. It is translated as CASRDGRPMVAFF.

The chain has TRBV27 and TRBJ1-1; D is ambiguous. The CDR3 contains 13 residues. V lost 4 bases and J 4 bases, leaving 10 bases between the germline ends. Looked up from germline, CDR1 is MNHEY and CDR2 is SMNVEV (reference sequence). CDR3: CASSSYRGTEAFF. CDR3 DNA sequence: TGTGCCAGCAGTTCCTACCGTGGCACTGAAGCTTTCTTT.

The rearrangement links TRBV28 to TRBJ1-4; tentative D call: TRBD1 (5 bases). V was shortened by 6 bases and J by 0 bases, with 17 bases between the two germline ends. The CDR3 is 17 residues long. The germline V gene encodes CDR1 MDHEN and CDR2 SYDVKM. Here the CDR3 DNA reads TGTGCCAGCAGCCAATTATGGGGGATGGCAACTAATGAAAAACTGTTTTTT. Its protein product is CASSQLWGMATNEKLFF.

In this sample, this clone turned up once. The chain combines TRBV19 with TRBJ2-1, with no clear D. The germline V gene has CDR1 LNHDA and CDR2 SQIVND (reference sequence). The CDR3 is made up of 13 amino acids. V lost 2 bases and J 7 bases, leaving 9 bases between the germline ends. The chain's CDR3 is CASSIFAGNEQFF. The CDR3 coding sequence is TGTGCCAGTAGTATATTCGCTGGGAATGAGCAGTTCTTC.

The sample holds one count of this clone. This chain links TRBV19 with TRBJ2-7; D call uncertain. The CDR3 consists of 14 residues. Trimming cost V 5 bases and J 2 bases, with 13 bases left between them. Looked up from germline, CDR1 is LNHDA and CDR2 is SQIVND (reference sequence). The CDR3 region has the DNA TGTGCCAGTAGTCCCTCATCGGCGGCCTACGAGCAGTACTTC. Translation: CASSPSSAAYEQYF. The entire variable domain, with the rest obtained from reference TRBV19 and TRBJ2-7, is as follows: DGGITQSPKYLFRKEGQNVTLSCEQNLNHDAMYWYRQDPGQGLRLIYYSQIVNDFQKGDIAEGYSVSREKKESFPLTVTSAQKNPTAFYLCASSPSSAAYEQYFGPGTRLTVT.

This chain joins TRBV7-2 and TRBJ2-2; D might be TRBD2 (5 bases). The germline gives CDR1 SGHTA, CDR2 FQGNSA. The CDR3 sequence is 12 residues long. Trimming took 11 bases from V and 1 from J, leaving 8 bases between them. CDR3 nucleotides: TGTGCCGCAGGACTGAACACCGGGGAGCTGTTTTTT. Translating gives CAAGLNTGELFF. Combining the CDR3 with reference TRBV7-2 and TRBJ2-2 gives the whole variable domain GAGVSQSPSNKVTEKGKDVELRCDPISGHTALYWYRQSLGQGLEFLIYFQGNSAPDKSGLPSDRFSAERTGGSVSTLTIQRTQQEDSAVYLCAAGLNTGELFFGEGSRLTVL.

As DNA, the CDR3 is TGTGCCACCAGCTCTTTCGATGAAAAACTGTTTTTT. The encoded protein is CATSSFDEKLFF. The rearrangement joins TRBV15 to TRBJ1-4; no clear D gene. Trimming took 5 bases from V and 6 from J, leaving 7 bases between them. CDR3 size: 12 residues. Germline V CDR1 and CDR2: LNHNV, YYDKDF (reference sequence).

The gene calls are TRBV5-1 and TRBJ2-4, with D perhaps TRBD2 (5 bases). Germline CDR1 and CDR2: SGHRS and YFSETQ. Trimming removed 0 bases at V and 8 bases at J, with 6 bases between. The CDR3 covers 12 residues. CDR3 protein: CASSLERDIQYF. The CDR3 DNA reads TGCGCCAGCAGCTTGGAGAGGGACATTCAGTACTTC.

The chain recombines TRBV30 with TRBJ2-1, with TRBD2 matching over 11 bases. The CDR3 length is 14 residues. Germline V gene lookup returns CDR1 GTSNPN and CDR2 SVGIG (reference sequence). V shed 8 bases, J shed 6 bases, and the junction held 9 bases outside the gene matches. CDR3: CARTLAGGGNEQFF. Written as DNA, the CDR3 is TGTGCCAGGACCTTAGCGGGAGGGGGCAATGAGCAGTTCTTC.

The J gene is TRBJ2-1, the V gene TRBV6-6; D remains unclear. Trimming took off 10 bases at V and 0 bases at J, with 7 bases between the two ends. The CDR3 is made up of 12 amino acids. From germline, CDR1 is MNHNY and CDR2 SVGAGI (reference sequence). Written as DNA, the CDR3 is TGTGCCATCGTTAGCTCCTACAATGAGCAGTTCTTC. As protein: CAIVSSYNEQFF.

This clone was counted a single time. The J gene is TRBJ1-2, the V gene TRBV28; 8 nucleotides line up with TRBD1. The CDR3 covers 17 residues. Per the germline V gene, CDR1 is MDHEN and CDR2 is SYDVKM. The V gene end was trimmed by 5 bases and the J gene end by 3 bases; junction bases not matched to a gene: 14. In DNA form, the CDR3 reads TGTGCCAGCAGTCCCATCCTCACAGGGGGGGACGACTATGGCTACACCTTC. It translates to CASSPILTGGDDYGYTF.

The rearrangement links TRBV27 to TRBJ1-2; 7 bases fit TRBD1. Germline V gene lookup returns CDR1 MNHEY and CDR2 SMNVEV (reference sequence). This CDR3 has 13 residues. The V and J ends lost 3 bases and 7 bases, in that order; junction bases with no gene match: 5. CDR3 coding DNA: TGTGCCAGCAGTTTTGACAGGGCTCGTGGCTACACCTTC. It specifies CASSFDRARGYTF.

The rearrangement joins TRBV6-5 to TRBJ2-7; D could derive from TRBD1 or TRBD2 (5 bases each). V gave up 5 bases and J gave up 3 bases, with 11 bases separating them. Germline CDR1 is MNHEY and CDR2 is SVGAGI. This CDR3 comprises 13 residues. As DNA, the CDR3 is TGTGCCAGCAGTGGGGGACGGATCTACGAGCAGTACTTC. Translation gives CASSGGRIYEQYF.